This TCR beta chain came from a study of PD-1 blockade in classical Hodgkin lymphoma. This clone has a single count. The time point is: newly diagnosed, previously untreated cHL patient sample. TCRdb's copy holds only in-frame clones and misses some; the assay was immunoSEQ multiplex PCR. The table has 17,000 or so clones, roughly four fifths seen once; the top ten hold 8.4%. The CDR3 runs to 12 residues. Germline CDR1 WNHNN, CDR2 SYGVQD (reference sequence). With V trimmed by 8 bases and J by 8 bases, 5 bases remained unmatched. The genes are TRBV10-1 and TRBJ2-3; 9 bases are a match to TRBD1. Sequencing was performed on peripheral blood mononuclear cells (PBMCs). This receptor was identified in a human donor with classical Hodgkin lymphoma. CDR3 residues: CASSPDRGTQYF. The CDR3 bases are TGCGCCAGCTCGCCGGACAGGGGTACGCAGTATTTT.